These T cell receptor beta chains were read from a single sample in a study of OX40 agonist ivuxolimab in advanced cancers. Method: immunoSEQ multiplex PCR; TCRdb's copy keeps in-frame clones and lacks some. The sample lists over 14,000 clones; 70% to 80% were seen once. The sequences come from CD4+ or CD8+ T cells sorted from blood, collected in a trial of the OX40 agonist ivuxolimab. All receptors derive from an adult with an advanced solid tumor such as melanoma, head and neck, liver or kidney cancer. Both conserved end residues are part of each CDR3. Each record gives: V gene, D gene, clone size, J gene, CDR3 DNA, CDR3 protein. D genes are given only for firm matches. Rows may omit the clone size; those that give it use once, few, many or a size class.

V gene: TRBV6-1; D gene: NA; clone size: NA; J gene: TRBJ2-5; CDR3 DNA: TGTGCCAGCAGTGAATACGGCAGGGAGGAAGAGACCCAGTACTTC; CDR3 protein: CASSEYGREEETQYF
V gene: TRBV13; D gene: TRBD1; clone size: NA; J gene: TRBJ2-7; CDR3 DNA: TGTGCCAGCAGCCGGGACAGGGGCACCTACGAGCAGTACTTC; CDR3 protein: CASSRDRGTYEQYF
V gene: TRBV9; D gene: TRBD2; clone size: NA; J gene: TRBJ2-1; CDR3 DNA: TGTGCCAGCAGCCCGCTTAGCGGGAGGGCCGGGAATGAGCAGTTCTTC; CDR3 protein: CASSPLSGRAGNEQFF
V gene: TRBV7-9; D gene: NA; clone size: medium-sized; J gene: TRBJ1-1; CDR3 DNA: TGTGCCAGCAGCTTTGGAGCTTTCTTT; CDR3 protein: CASSFGAFF
V gene: TRBV6-6; D gene: NA; clone size: NA; J gene: TRBJ1-1; CDR3 DNA: TGTGCCAGCAGTGGCCAAGCGAGCTCCACTGAAGCTTTCTTT; CDR3 protein: CASSGQASSTEAFF
V gene: TRBV4-2; D gene: NA; clone size: NA; J gene: TRBJ2-1; CDR3 DNA: TGTGCCAGCAGCCACGTTAGAGAGGAGCAGTTCTTC; CDR3 protein: CASSHVREEQFF
V gene: TRBV16; D gene: TRBD1; clone size: NA; J gene: TRBJ2-3; CDR3 DNA: TGTGCCAGCAGCTCAGGGGGTAACACAGATACGCAGTATTTT; CDR3 protein: CASSSGGNTDTQYF
V gene: TRBV14; D gene: NA; clone size: NA; J gene: TRBJ1-2; CDR3 DNA: TGTGCCAGCAGCCAAGAAGGAGGGTATGGCTACACCTTC; CDR3 protein: CASSQEGGYGYTF
V gene: TRBV27; D gene: TRBD2; clone size: once; J gene: TRBJ2-1; CDR3 DNA: TGTGCCAGCAGTTTCCCGACTAGCGGCTCTTCCTACAATGAGCAGTTCTTC; CDR3 protein: CASSFPTSGSSYNEQFF
V gene: TRBV11-2; D gene: TRBD1; clone size: NA; J gene: TRBJ2-7; CDR3 DNA: TGTGCCAGCAGCTTGGACGGGACAGCGCCCTACGAGCAGTACTTC; CDR3 protein: CASSLDGTAPYEQYF
V gene: TRBV28; D gene: NA; clone size: NA; J gene: TRBJ1-1; CDR3 DNA: TGTGCCAGCAGTTTCACCTTGGGTAACACTGAAGCTTTCTTT; CDR3 protein: CASSFTLGNTEAFF
V gene: TRBV7-1; D gene: TRBD2; clone size: NA; J gene: TRBJ2-1; CDR3 DNA: TGTGCCAGCAGCTTAGACCGGACTAGCGCCAGAAATGAGCAGTTCTTC; CDR3 protein: CASSLDRTSARNEQFF
V gene: TRBV11-2; D gene: NA; clone size: NA; J gene: TRBJ2-7; CDR3 DNA: TGTGCCAGCAGCGACCCACGACAGTGGGGGGCGCGCGAGCAGTACTTC; CDR3 protein: CASSDPRQWGAREQYF
V gene: TRBV6-5; D gene: NA; clone size: few; J gene: TRBJ2-7; CDR3 DNA: TGTGCCAGCAGTTACGCGGAGTCCTACGAGCAGTACTTC; CDR3 protein: CASSYAESYEQYF
V gene: TRBV7-9; D gene: NA; clone size: NA; J gene: TRBJ1-2; CDR3 DNA: TGTGCCAGCAGCTTAGCGACCGGGTATGGCTACACCTTC; CDR3 protein: CASSLATGYGYTF
V gene: TRBV5-5; D gene: NA; clone size: once; J gene: TRBJ1-3; CDR3 DNA: TGTGCCAGCAGCCAGTGGGTGTCTGGAAACACCATATATTTT; CDR3 protein: CASSQWVSGNTIYF
V gene: TRBV9; D gene: TRBD2; clone size: NA; J gene: TRBJ2-1; CDR3 DNA: TGTGCCAGCAGCGTTAACTCTTGGGGGAGGGCCAACGAGCAGTTCTTC; CDR3 protein: CASSVNSWGRANEQFF
V gene: TRBV7-3; D gene: NA; clone size: once; J gene: TRBJ1-2; CDR3 DNA: TGTGCCAGCAGCTTCGGGGGGAGCTATGGCTACACCTTC; CDR3 protein: CASSFGGSYGYTF
V gene: TRBV6-4; D gene: TRBD2; clone size: NA; J gene: TRBJ2-2; CDR3 DNA: TGTGCCAGCAGTTTGTCTAGCGGGGATACCGGGGAGCTGTTTTTT; CDR3 protein: CASSLSSGDTGELFF
V gene: TRBV2; D gene: TRBD2; clone size: NA; J gene: TRBJ2-7; CDR3 DNA: TGTGCCAGCAGTGAATCAAAGCGGGAGGACGAGCAGTACTTC; CDR3 protein: CASSESKREDEQYF
V gene: TRBV19; D gene: NA; clone size: few; J gene: TRBJ2-5; CDR3 DNA: TGTGCCAGTAGTATGGGGACTCTCTGGAAGACCCAGTACTTC; CDR3 protein: CASSMGTLWKTQYF
V gene: TRBV5-5; D gene: TRBD1; clone size: NA; J gene: TRBJ1-1; CDR3 DNA: TGTGCCAGCACCCTTCACAGGGGGACTGAAGCTTTCTTT; CDR3 protein: CASTLHRGTEAFF
V gene: TRBV27; D gene: TRBD1; clone size: NA; J gene: TRBJ2-2; CDR3 DNA: TGTGCCAGCAGTTTATATAATAGGGGACAGATTACCGGGGAGCTGTTTTTT; CDR3 protein: CASSLYNRGQITGELFF
V gene: TRBV15; D gene: NA; clone size: NA; J gene: TRBJ2-5; CDR3 DNA: TGTGCCACCAGCAGAGGTGACGGAGAGGGGTATGAGCAGTACTTC; CDR3 protein: CATSRGDGEGYEQYF
V gene: TRBV29-1; D gene: NA; clone size: NA; J gene: TRBJ2-3; CDR3 DNA: TGCAGCGTTGAAGACGGGCACACAGATACGCAGTATTTT; CDR3 protein: CSVEDGHTDTQYF
V gene: TRBV6-1; D gene: TRBD1; clone size: NA; J gene: TRBJ2-2; CDR3 DNA: TGTGCCAGCAGTGAACAGGGGGTTCGGACCGGGGAGCTGTTTTTT; CDR3 protein: CASSEQGVRTGELFF
V gene: TRBV2; D gene: NA; clone size: NA; J gene: TRBJ2-4; CDR3 DNA: TGTGCCAGCAGATCCGAGAACATTCAGTACTTC; CDR3 protein: CASRSENIQYF
V gene: TRBV5-6; D gene: TRBD2; clone size: NA; J gene: TRBJ2-7; CDR3 DNA: TGTGCCAGCAGCCCGGGACTAGCGGGAGCCTACGAGCAGTACTTC; CDR3 protein: CASSPGLAGAYEQYF
V gene: TRBV6-6; D gene: NA; clone size: NA; J gene: TRBJ2-2; CDR3 DNA: TGTGCCAGCACAGACGCCGGGGAGCTGTTTTTT; CDR3 protein: CASTDAGELFF
V gene: TRBV6-5; D gene: NA; clone size: NA; J gene: TRBJ1-2; CDR3 DNA: TGTGCCAGCAGACATACGGGGGGGGCCTATGGCTACACCTTC; CDR3 protein: CASRHTGGAYGYTF
V gene: TRBV29-1; D gene: NA; clone size: NA; J gene: TRBJ2-7; CDR3 DNA: TGCAGCGTTTACCTTTTACGGCAGCCCTACGAGCAGTACTTC; CDR3 protein: CSVYLLRQPYEQYF
V gene: TRBV6-1; D gene: NA; clone size: NA; J gene: TRBJ2-7; CDR3 DNA: TGTGCCAGCAGTGATTTCGGGAGTCATTACGAGCAGTACTTC; CDR3 protein: CASSDFGSHYEQYF
V gene: TRBV6-6; D gene: NA; clone size: once; J gene: TRBJ2-3; CDR3 DNA: TGTGCCAGCAGCGGGTGGACAAAAGATACGCAGTATTTT; CDR3 protein: CASSGWTKDTQYF
V gene: TRBV6-1; D gene: NA; clone size: NA; J gene: TRBJ2-7; CDR3 DNA: TGTGCCAGCAGTCTATCCAGGGGCTACGAGCAGTACTTC; CDR3 protein: CASSLSRGYEQYF
V gene: TRBV7-9; D gene: TRBD1; clone size: NA; J gene: TRBJ1-1; CDR3 DNA: TGTGCCAGCAGCTCCGGAGCAGGGACAGGTGCCACTGAAGCTTTCTTT; CDR3 protein: CASSSGAGTGATEAFF
V gene: TRBV10-3; D gene: TRBD1; clone size: NA; J gene: TRBJ2-2; CDR3 DNA: TGTGCCATCAGTGAACAGGGGCGGGACACCGGGGAGCTGTTTTTT; CDR3 protein: CAISEQGRDTGELFF
V gene: TRBV27; D gene: NA; clone size: NA; J gene: TRBJ1-4; CDR3 DNA: TGTGCCAGCAGTTTCTCCGGGCAAAAACTGTTTTTT; CDR3 protein: CASSFSGQKLFF